Sequencing of this T cell receptor beta chain was carried out in a study of blood T cell repertoires in COVID-19 (TCRdb year 2020). A note on the overall study: Samples covering the acute and convalescent phases of COVID-19 were provided by collaborators in the United States, Italy and Spain. Sample metadata almost always included a de-identified subject ID, COVID-19 status, age in years and sex. Deeply sampled blood TCRbeta repertoires from subjects exposed to, actively infected with, or recovered from COVID-19 were included in the dataset. A freely available public database, intended as a resource for researchers studying the immune response to SARS-CoV-2, is where the repertoires were released. The samples were drawn from two sources: the first 160 participants of the ongoing ImmuneRACE study, and 1,200 or so subjects contributed by 6 global collaborators. Where available, HLA class I and class II types were obtained from metadata supplied by the sample provider rather than from assay-based typing. The prospective study material was composed of cDNA or gDNA derived from T cells, B-cell-depleted T cells, or PBMCs. Results and caveats for the whole study, not just this receptor: Clinical and demographic metadata were provided uncurated, with the amount varying by source and participant.

The immunoSEQ Assay, a bias-controlled multiplex PCR, was used to amplify TCRbeta CDR3 regions from genomic DNA. Concerning the study's data processing: The number of nucleated cells in each sample was estimated from the amplification of reference gene primers within the assay. To quantify the absolute abundance of each unique TCRbeta CDR3 rearrangement, sequence reads were collapsed and filtered. For each sample, productive Simpson clonality was calculated by taking the square root of Simpson's diversity index across productive rearrangements. The table comes from immuneACCESS by way of TCRdb, which keeps in-frame sequences with V and J called. Part of the clones is missing from these tables; in studies checked, under half for an unresolved V gene and the rest for unknown reasons. The V and J calls and clone size come from that table; D and trimming were worked out from the DNA. A total of over 300,000 clones appear in this sample, 90% of them only once. The ten largest clones add up to approximately 7% of the sample.

Measured from the cysteine to the phenylalanine, the CDR3 is 15 residues long. Here the CDR3 DNA is all that survives: 45 bases in frame from base 1. Ends trimmed: V by 7 bases, J by 2 bases; bases unmatched to a gene: 6. The germline V gene gives CDR1 as MNHEY and CDR2 as SVGEGT. Collaborating institutions collected whole blood in K2EDTA tubes following their own protocols. Collaborator samples were shipped for TCRbeta analysis as frozen whole blood, isolated PBMCs, or DNA extracted from either sample type. For this clone: Which antigen it targets is not known. It has no much larger one-base neighbor in the sample; base qualities were not kept.

The clonotype was recovered from a man younger than 35 with active or convalescent COVID-19. The sample comprised peripheral blood. Here the chain combines TRBV6-2 or TRBV6-3 and TRBJ2-1, and TRBD2 aligns with 9 junction nucleotides. CDR3 loop: CASNPAGGPYNEQFF. DNA sequence: TGTGCCAGCAACCCGGCGGGGGGGCCCTACAATGAGCAGTTCTTC.